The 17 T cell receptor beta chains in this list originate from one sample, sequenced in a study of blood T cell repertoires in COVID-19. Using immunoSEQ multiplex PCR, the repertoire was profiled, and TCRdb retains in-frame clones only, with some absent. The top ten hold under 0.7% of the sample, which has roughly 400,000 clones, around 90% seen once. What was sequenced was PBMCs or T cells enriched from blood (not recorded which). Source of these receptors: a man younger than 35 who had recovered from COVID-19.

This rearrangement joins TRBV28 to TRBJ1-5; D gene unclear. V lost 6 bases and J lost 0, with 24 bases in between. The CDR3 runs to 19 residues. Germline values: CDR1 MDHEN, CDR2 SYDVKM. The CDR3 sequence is CASSETGSFYKLSNQPQHF. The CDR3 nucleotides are TGTGCCAGCAGCGAAACCGGGTCCTTCTACAAACTTAGCAATCAGCCCCAGCATTTT.

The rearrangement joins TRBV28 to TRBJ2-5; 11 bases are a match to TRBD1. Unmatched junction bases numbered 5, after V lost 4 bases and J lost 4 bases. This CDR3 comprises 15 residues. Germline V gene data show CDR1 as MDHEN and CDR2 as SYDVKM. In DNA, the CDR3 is TGTGCCAGCAGTTGGGACAGGGGGATGATAGAGACCCAGTACTTC. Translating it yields CASSWDRGMIETQYF.

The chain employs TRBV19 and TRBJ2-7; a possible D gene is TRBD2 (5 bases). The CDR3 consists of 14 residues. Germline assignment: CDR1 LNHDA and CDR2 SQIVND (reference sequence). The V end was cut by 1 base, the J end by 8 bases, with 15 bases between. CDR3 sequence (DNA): TGTGCCAGTAGTATAGCTTTCGGGGAGCAGAAGCAGTACTTC. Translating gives CASSIAFGEQKQYF.

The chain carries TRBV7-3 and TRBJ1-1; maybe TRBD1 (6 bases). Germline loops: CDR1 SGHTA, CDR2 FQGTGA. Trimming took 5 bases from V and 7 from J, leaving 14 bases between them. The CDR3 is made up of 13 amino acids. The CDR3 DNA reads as TGTGCCAGCAGCGATCGGGGGGCGCGTGAAGCTTTCTTT. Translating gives CASSDRGAREAFF. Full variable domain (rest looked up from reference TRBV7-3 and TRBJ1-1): GAGVSQTPSNKVTEKGKYVELRCDPISGHTALYWYRQSLGQGPEFLIYFQGTGAADDSGLPNDRFFAVRPEGSVSTLKIQRTERGDSAVYLCASSDRGAREAFFGQGTRLTVV.

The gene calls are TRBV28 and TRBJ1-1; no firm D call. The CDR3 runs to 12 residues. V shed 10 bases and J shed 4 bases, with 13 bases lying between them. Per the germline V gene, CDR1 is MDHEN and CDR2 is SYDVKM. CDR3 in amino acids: CATLVWATEAFF. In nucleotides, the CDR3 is TGTGCCACCCTTGTGTGGGCCACTGAAGCTTTCTTT.

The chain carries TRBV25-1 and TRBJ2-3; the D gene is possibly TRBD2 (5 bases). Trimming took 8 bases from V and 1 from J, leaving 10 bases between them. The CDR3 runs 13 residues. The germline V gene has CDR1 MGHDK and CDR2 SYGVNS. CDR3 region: CASRKEGTDTQYF. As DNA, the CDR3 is TGTGCCAGCCGGAAGGAGGGCACAGATACGCAGTATTTT.

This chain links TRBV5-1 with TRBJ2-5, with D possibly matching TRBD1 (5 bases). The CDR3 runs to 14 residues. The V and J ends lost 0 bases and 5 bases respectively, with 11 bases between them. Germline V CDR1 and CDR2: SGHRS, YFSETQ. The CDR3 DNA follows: TGCGCCAGCAGCTTGGGTGTCCCAGGGGAGACCCAGTACTTC. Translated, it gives CASSLGVPGETQYF.

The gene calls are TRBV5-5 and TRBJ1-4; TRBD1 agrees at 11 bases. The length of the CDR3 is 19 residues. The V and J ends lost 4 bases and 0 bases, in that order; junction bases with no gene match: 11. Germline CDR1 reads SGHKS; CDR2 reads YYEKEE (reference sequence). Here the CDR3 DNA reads TGTGCCAGCAGCCGGGCACCGGGACAGGGGGGTGCAACTAATGAAAAACTGTTTTTT. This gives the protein CASSRAPGQGGATNEKLFF.

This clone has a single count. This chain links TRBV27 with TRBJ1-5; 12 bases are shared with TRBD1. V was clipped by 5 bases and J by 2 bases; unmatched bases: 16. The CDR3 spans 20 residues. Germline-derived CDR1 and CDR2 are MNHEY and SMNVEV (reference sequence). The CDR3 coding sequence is TGTGCCAGCAGTCCCGCCTTAATGGGACAGGGGGCGGTTGGCAATCAGCCCCAGCATTTT. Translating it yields CASSPALMGQGAVGNQPQHF.

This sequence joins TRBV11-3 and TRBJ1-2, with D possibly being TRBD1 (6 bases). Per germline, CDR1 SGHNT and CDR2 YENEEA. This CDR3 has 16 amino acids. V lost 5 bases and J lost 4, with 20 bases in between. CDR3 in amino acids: CASSVARMGALYGYTF. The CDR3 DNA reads TGTGCCAGCAGCGTAGCCCGTATGGGGGCGCTCTATGGCTACACCTTC. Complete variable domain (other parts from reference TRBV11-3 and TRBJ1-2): EAGVVQSPRYKIIEKKQPVAFWCNPISGHNTLYWYLQNLGQGPELLIRYENEEAVDDSQLPKDRFSAERLKGVDSTLKIQPAELGDSAVYLCASSVARMGALYGYTFGSGTRLTVV.

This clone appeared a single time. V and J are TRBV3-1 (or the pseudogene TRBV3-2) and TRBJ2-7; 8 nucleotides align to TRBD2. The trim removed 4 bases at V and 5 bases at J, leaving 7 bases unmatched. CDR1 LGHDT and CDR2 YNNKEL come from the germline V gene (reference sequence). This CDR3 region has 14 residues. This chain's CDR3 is CASSRVAGSNEQYF. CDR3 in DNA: TGTGCCAGCAGCCGAGTAGCGGGATCCAACGAGCAGTACTTC.

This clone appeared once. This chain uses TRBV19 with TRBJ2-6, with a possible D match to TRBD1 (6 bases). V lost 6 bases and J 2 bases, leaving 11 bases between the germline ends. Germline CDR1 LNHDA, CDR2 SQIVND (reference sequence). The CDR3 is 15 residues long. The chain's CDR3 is CASSYEGAGANVLTF. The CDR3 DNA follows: TGTGCCAGTAGCTATGAGGGGGCTGGGGCCAACGTCCTGACTTTC. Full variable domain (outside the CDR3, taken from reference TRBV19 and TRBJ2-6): DGGITQSPKYLFRKEGQNVTLSCEQNLNHDAMYWYRQDPGQGLRLIYYSQIVNDFQKGDIAEGYSVSREKKESFPLTVTSAQKNPTAFYLCASSYEGAGANVLTFGAGSRLTVL.

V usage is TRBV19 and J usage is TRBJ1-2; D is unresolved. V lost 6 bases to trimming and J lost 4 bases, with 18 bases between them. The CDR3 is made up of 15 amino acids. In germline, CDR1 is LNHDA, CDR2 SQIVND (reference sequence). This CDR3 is CASSIKAGEVYGYTF. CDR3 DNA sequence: TGTGCCAGTAGCATTAAAGCTGGGGAGGTCTATGGCTACACCTTC.

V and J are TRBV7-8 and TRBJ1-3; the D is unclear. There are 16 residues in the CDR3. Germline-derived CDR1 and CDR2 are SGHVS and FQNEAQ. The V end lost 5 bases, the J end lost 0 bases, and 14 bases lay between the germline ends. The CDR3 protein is CASSPRDGISGNTIYF. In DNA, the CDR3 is TGTGCCAGCAGCCCACGCGACGGGATCTCTGGAAACACCATATATTTT.

The CDR3 DNA sequence: TGTGCCAGCAGCCAAACAATGGGACAGGGAGGAGAAAAACTGTTTTTT. Translated, it gives CASSQTMGQGGEKLFF. The chain combines TRBV3-1 (or the pseudogene TRBV3-2) with TRBJ1-4; TRBD1 matches 9 bases. V shed 2 bases, J shed 8 bases, and the junction held 9 bases outside the gene matches. CDR3 length: 16 residues. Germline CDR1 reads LGHDT; CDR2 reads YNNKEL (reference sequence).

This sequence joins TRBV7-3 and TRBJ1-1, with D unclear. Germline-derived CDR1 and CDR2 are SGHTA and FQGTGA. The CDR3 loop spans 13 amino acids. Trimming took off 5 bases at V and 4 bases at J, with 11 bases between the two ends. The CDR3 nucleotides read TGTGCCAGCAGCCCAACCAGAACCACTGAAGCTTTCTTT. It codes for CASSPTRTTEAFF. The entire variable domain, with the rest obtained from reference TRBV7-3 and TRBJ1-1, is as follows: GAGVSQTPSNKVTEKGKYVELRCDPISGHTALYWYRQSLGQGPEFLIYFQGTGAADDSGLPNDRFFAVRPEGSVSTLKIQRTERGDSAVYLCASSPTRTTEAFFGQGTRLTVV.

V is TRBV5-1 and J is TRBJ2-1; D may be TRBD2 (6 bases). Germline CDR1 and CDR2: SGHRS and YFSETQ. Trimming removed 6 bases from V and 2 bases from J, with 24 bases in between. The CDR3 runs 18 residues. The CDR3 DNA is TGCGCCAGCACCTTATCACCTTTAGCGGCGGCCCCCTACAATGAGCAGTTCTTC. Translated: CASTLSPLAAAPYNEQFF.